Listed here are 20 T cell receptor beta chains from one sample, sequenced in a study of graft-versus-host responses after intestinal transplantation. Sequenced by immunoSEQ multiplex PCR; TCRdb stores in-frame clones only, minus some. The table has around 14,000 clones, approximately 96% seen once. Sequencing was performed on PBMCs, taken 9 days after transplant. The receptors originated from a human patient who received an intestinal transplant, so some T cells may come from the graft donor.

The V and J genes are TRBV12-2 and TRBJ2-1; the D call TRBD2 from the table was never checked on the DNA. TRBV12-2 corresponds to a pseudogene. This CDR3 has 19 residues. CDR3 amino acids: CASRPRTSGRAQEYNEQFF. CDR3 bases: TGTGCAAGTCGCCCTCGGACTAGCGGGAGGGCCCAGGAATACAATGAGCAGTTCTTC.

This chain's CDR3 is CASRSIRGGANEAFF. The CDR3 DNA follows: TGTGCCAGCAGGTCTATTAGGGGGGGGGCGAATGAAGCTTTCTTT. V is TRBV6-1 and J is TRBJ1-1; TRBD1 is a possible D gene (6 bases). The CDR3 consists of 15 residues. CDR1 and CDR2 (germline): MNHNS, SASEGT. Trimming pared 6 bases from V and 7 bases from J, leaving 21 bases between.

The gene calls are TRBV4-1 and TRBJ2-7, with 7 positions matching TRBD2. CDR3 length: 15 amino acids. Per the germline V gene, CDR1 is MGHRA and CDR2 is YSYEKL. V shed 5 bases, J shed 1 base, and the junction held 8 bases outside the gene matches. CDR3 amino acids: CASSGASGISYEQYF. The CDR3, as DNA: TGCGCCAGCAGCGGTGCTAGCGGAATTTCCTACGAGCAGTACTTC.

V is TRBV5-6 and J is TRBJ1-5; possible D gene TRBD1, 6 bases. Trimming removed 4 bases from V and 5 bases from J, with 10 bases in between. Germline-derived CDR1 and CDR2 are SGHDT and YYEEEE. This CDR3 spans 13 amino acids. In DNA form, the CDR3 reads TGTGCCAGCAGCCACGGACAGTATCAGCCCCAGCATTTT. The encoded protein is CASSHGQYQPQHF.

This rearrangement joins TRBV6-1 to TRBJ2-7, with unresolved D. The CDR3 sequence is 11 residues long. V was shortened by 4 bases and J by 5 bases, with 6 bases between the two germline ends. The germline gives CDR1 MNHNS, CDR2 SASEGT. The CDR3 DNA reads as TGTGCCAGCAGTGTGGCGAACGAGCAGTACTTC. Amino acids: CASSVANEQYF.

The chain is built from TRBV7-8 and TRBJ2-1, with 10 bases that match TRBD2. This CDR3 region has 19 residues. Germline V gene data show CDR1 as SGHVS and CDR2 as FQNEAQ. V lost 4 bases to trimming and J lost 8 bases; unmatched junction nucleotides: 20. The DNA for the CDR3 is TGTGCCAGCAGCTCCCCAGCGGGACTAGCGACCAATCTTGGGTATGAGCAGTTCTTC. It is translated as CASSSPAGLATNLGYEQFF.

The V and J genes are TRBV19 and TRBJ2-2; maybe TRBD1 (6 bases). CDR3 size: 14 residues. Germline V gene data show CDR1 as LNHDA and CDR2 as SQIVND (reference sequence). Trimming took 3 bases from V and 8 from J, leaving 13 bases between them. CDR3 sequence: CASSIQGSWGELFF. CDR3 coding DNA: TGTGCCAGTAGTATTCAGGGGTCGTGGGGGGAGCTGTTTTTT.

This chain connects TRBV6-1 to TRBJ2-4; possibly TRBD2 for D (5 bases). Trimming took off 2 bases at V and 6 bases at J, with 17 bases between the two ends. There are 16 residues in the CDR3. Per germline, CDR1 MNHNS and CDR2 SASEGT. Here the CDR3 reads CASSERRAPQSNIQYF. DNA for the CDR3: TGTGCCAGCAGTGAACGGCGGGCTCCCCAATCAAACATTCAGTACTTC.

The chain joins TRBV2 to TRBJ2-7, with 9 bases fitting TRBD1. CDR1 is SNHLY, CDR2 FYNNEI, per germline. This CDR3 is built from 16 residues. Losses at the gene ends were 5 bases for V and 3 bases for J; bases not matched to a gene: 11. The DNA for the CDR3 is TGTGCCAGCAGTTCTTTGGACGACAGGGGGATCTACGAGCAGTACTTC. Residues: CASSSLDDRGIYEQYF.

Written as DNA, the CDR3 is TGTGCCGCCGGGACAGGGAATGTTCAGCCCCAGCATTTT. It encodes CAAGTGNVQPQHF. The chain has TRBV19 and TRBJ1-5; TRBD1 matches at 9 bases. In germline, CDR1 is LNHDA, CDR2 SQIVND (reference sequence). Trimming cost V 11 bases and J 6 bases; bases outside gene matches: 8. The CDR3 loop spans 13 amino acids.

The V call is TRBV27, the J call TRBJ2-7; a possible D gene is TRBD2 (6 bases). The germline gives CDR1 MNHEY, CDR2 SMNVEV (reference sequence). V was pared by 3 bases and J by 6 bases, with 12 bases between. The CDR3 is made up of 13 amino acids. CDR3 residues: CASSFGSSGEQYF. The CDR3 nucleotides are TGTGCCAGCAGTTTCGGGAGCAGTGGCGAGCAGTACTTC.

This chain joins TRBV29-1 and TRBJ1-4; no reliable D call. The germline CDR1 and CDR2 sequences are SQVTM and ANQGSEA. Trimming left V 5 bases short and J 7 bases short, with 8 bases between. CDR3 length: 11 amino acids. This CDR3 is CSVQRGEKLFF. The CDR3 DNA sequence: TGCAGCGTTCAGCGCGGTGAAAAACTGTTTTTT.

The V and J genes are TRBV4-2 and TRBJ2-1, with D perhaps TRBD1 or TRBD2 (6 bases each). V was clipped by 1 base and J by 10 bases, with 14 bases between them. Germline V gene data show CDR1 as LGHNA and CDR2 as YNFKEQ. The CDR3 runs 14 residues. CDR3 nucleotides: TGTGCCAGCAGCCAAGCCGGGGTAGGGGGGGAGCAGTTCTTC. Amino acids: CASSQAGVGGEQFF.

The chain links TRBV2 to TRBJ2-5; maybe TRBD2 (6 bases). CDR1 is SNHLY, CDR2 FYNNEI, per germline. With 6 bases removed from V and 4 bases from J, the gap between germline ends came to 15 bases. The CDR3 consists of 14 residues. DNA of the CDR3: TGTGCCAGCAGCGTAGCGGACCCCGCAGAGACCCAGTACTTC. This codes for CASSVADPAETQYF.

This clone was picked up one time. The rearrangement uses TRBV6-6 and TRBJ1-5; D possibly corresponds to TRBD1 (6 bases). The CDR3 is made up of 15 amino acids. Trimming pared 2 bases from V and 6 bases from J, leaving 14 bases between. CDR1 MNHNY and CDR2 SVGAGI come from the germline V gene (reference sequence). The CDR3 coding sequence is TGTGCCAGCAGTTACCCCCCAGGGGTGGGTCAGCCCCAGCATTTT. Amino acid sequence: CASSYPPGVGQPQHF.

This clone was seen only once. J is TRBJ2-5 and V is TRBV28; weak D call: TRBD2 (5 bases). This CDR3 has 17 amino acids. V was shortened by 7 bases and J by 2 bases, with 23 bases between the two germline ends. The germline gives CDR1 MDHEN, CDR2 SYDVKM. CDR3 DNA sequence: TGTGCCAGCATACCGTGGGTGGTGGGAGAAGCTCAAGAGACCCAGTACTTC. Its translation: CASIPWVVGEAQETQYF.

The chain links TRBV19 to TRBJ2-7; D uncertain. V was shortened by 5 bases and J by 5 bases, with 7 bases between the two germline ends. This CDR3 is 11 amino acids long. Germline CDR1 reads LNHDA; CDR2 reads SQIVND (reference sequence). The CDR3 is CASSSQHEQYF. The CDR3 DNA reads TGTGCCAGTAGTTCCCAACACGAGCAGTACTTC.

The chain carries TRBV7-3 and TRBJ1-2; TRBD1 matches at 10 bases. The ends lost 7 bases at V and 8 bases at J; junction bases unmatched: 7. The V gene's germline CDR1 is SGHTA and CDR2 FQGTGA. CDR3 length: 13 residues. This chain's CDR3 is CASTLGTGEGYTF. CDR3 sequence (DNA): TGTGCCAGCACCCTCGGGACAGGGGAAGGCTACACCTTC.

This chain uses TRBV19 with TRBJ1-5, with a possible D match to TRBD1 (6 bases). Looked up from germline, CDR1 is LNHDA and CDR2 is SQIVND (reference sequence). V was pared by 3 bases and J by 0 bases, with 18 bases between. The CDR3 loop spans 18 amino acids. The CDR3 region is CASSIVTTGLYSNQPQHF. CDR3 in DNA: TGTGCCAGTAGTATTGTGACGACAGGACTTTATAGCAATCAGCCCCAGCATTTT.

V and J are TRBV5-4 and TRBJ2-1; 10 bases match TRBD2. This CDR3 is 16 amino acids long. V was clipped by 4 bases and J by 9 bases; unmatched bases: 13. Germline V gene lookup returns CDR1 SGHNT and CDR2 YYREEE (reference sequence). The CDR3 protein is CASSPLAGVKSGEQFF. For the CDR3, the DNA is TGTGCCAGCAGCCCCCTAGCGGGAGTGAAAAGCGGTGAGCAGTTCTTC.